This is a list of T cell receptor beta chains from one sample in a study of blood T cell repertoires in COVID-19. The protocol was immunoSEQ multiplex PCR, while the TCRdb copy is restricted to in-frame clones and leaves out a portion. The sample holds roughly 60,000 clones, approximately 83% seen once. The sample comprised peripheral blood. The receptors originated from a man in his forties or fifties with COVID-19, enrolled during active disease. Each CDR3 is given with its conserved first and last residue. D genes are given only for firm matches. Where a row states a size, it is once, few, many or the class of an expanded clone; other rows omit it.

cdr3_aa cdr3_nt d_call clone_size j_call v_call
CASSPGTASYEQYF TGTGCCAGCAGTCCCGGGACAGCCTCCTACGAGCAGTACTTC TRBD1 once TRBJ2-7 TRBV28
CASSIAPGESYEQYF TGCGCCAGCAGCATTGCCCCGGGGGAATCCTACGAGCAGTACTTC NA NA TRBJ2-7 TRBV5-1
CASGEGGAYGYTF TGTGCCAGCGGCGAGGGCGGAGCCTATGGCTACACCTTC NA NA TRBJ1-2 TRBV12-3/TRBV12-4
CASSNRGPNTEAFF TGTGCCAGCAGTAACAGGGGACCGAACACTGAAGCTTTCTTT TRBD1 NA TRBJ1-1 TRBV6-5
CASSPTWQPQHF TGTGCCAGCAGCCCGACATGGCAGCCCCAGCATTTT NA NA TRBJ1-5 TRBV6-6
CASSQDGGGTGHPQETQYF TGCGCCAGCAGCCAAGATGGGGGCGGGACAGGACACCCACAAGAGACCCAGTACTTC TRBD1 once TRBJ2-5 TRBV4-3
CAISESMGAYEQYF TGTGCCATCAGTGAGTCTATGGGCGCCTACGAGCAGTACTTC NA NA TRBJ2-7 TRBV10-3
CASSSGLAASTDTQYF TGTGCCAGCAGCTCGGGACTAGCGGCTAGCACAGATACGCAGTATTTT TRBD2 once TRBJ2-3 TRBV3-1/TRBV3-2
CASSHSGYDEKLFF TGCGCCAGCAGCCATTCAGGGTACGATGAAAAACTGTTTTTT NA few TRBJ1-4 TRBV5-1
CASSRDLGEKLFF TGTGCCAGCAGCCGGGATCTAGGTGAAAAACTGTTTTTT NA NA TRBJ1-4 TRBV2